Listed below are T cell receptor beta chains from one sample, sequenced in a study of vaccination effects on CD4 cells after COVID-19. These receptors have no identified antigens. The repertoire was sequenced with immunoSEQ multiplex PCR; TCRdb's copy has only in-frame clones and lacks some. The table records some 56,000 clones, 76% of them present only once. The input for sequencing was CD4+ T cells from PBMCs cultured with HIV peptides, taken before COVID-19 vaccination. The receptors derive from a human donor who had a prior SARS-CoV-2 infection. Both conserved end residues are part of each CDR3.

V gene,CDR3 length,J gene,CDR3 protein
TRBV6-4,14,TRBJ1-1,CASSDSDRATEAFF
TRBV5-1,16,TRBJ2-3,CASSPGTSGYTDTQYF
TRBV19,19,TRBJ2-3,CASSAIRSPVARSTDTQYF
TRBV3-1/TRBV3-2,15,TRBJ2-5,CASSPPFGWSETQYF
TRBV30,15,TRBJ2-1,CAWSVGVPSYNEQFF
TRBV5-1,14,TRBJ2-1,CASSLVQNGNEQFF
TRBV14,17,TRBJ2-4,CASSQDDLAGTKNIQYF
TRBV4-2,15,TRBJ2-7,CASSHSPEGIYEQYF
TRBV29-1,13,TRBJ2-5,CSVARTRWETQYF
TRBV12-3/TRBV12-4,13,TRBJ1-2,CASSFSGVEGYTF
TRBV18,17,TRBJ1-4,CASSLRRGGQSNEKLFF
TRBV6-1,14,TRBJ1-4,CASSEGRGGEKLFF
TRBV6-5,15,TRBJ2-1,CASSLVQGSGNEQFF
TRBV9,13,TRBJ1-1,CASSAGQGTEAFF
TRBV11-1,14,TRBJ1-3,CASSQTGIWNTIYF
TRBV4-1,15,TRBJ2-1,CASSRKETISVEQFF
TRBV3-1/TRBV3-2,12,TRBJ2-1,CASSYSTNEQFF
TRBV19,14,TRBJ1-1,CASRTGQGNTEAFF
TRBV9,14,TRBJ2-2,CASSVIGEPGELFF
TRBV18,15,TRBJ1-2,CASGPGRRQDYGYTF
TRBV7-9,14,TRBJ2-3,CASSLMVGSDTQYF
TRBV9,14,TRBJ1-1,CASSFGQGGTEAFF
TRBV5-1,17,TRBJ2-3,CASSLTLGGSGADTQYF
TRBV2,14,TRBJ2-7,CASSGTGVPYEQYF